The 3 T cell receptor beta chains below all came from one sample that was sequenced in a study of cytomegalovirus exposure and HLA in healthy donors (dated by TCRdb to 2016 to 2017). Library prep was done by the immunoSEQ multiplex PCR assay. For the multiplex PCR, a mixture combining 60 forward primers for TCR Vbeta segments and 13 reverse primers for TCR Jbeta segments was used. The immuneACCESS repertoire file appears here via TCRdb, limited to in-frame rearrangements. These files lack a portion of the clones; in checked studies, under half of the deficit traces to unresolved V genes, and the cause of the others is not known. The sample has roughly 100,000 clones on record, approximately 78% of them singletons. Of the sample, approximately 1.7% is held by the ten largest clones. The sequenced material came from PBMCs. Receptors were obtained from a woman aged 40 to 50 in good health and CMV-seronegative.

The rearrangement links TRBV30 to TRBJ2-7; 7 nucleotides line up with TRBD2. This CDR3 is built from 13 residues. J gave up 9 bases and V 8 bases, and 16 bases lay outside the gene matches. Germline CDR1 reads GTSNPN; CDR2 reads SVGIG (reference sequence). As DNA, the CDR3 is TGTGCCGGGAACCTCCAGGCAGGGAGGGTGCAGTACTTC. Amino acids: CAGNLQAGRVQYF.

The chain links TRBV30 to TRBJ2-3; D possibly corresponds to TRBD2 (5 bases). Germline CDR1 reads GTSNPN; CDR2 reads SVGIG (reference sequence). V dropped 1 base and J dropped 4 bases, with 6 bases sitting between them. This CDR3 has 12 residues. The CDR3, as DNA: TGTGCCTGGAGTGATAGCGCAGATACGCAGTATTTT. Its translation is CAWSDSADTQYF.

The rearrangement links TRBV7-2 to TRBJ1-2; 9 bases line up with TRBD1. The CDR3 has 15 residues. V lost 2 bases to trimming and J lost 8 bases; unmatched junction nucleotides: 9. Germline V gene sequence: CDR1 SGHTA, CDR2 FQGNSA. The chain's CDR3 is CASSLSTGGRGGYTF. CDR3 coding DNA: TGTGCCAGCAGCTTATCTACAGGGGGCCGAGGGGGCTACACCTTC.